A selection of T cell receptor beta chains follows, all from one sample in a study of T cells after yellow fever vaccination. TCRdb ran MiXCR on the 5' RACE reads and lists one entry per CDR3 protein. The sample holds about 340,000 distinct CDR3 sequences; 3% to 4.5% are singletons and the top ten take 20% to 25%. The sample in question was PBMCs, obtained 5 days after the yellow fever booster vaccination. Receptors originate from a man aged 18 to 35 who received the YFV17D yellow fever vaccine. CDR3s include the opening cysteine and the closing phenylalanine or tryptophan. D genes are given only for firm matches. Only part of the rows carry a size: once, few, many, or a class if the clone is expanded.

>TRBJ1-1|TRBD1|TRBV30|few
TGTGCCTGGAGCCACTTCAGGGGGGAGTCTGTGACTGAAGCTTTCTTT
CAWSHFRGESVTEAFF
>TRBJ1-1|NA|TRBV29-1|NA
TGCAGCGTTGAGCAGGGAGGTACTGAAGCTTTCTTT
CSVEQGGTEAFF
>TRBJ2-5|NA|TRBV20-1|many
TGCAGTGCTACCTGGACAGTCCTTTCGGAGACCCAGTACTTC
CSATWTVLSETQYF
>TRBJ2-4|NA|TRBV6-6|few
TGTGCCAGCAGTTTTGAACCTACCCTAGCCAAAAACATTCAGTACTTC
CASSFEPTLAKNIQYF
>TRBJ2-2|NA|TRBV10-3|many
TGTGCCATCAAGACCGGGGGGCCAACCGGGGAGCTGTTTTTT
CAIKTGGPTGELFF
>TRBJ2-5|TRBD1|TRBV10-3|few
TGTGCCATCAGTGACCAGGGGGCAAGGGAGACCCAGTACTTC
CAISDQGARETQYF
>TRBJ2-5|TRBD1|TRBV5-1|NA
TGCGCCAGCAGCTTAAGACAGGGTTTTGCCCAAGAGACCCAGTACTTC
CASSLRQGFAQETQYF
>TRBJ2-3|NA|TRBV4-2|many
TGTGCCAGCAGCCAAGATGGAGGAGGTGCAGATACGCAGTATTTT
CASSQDGGGADTQYF
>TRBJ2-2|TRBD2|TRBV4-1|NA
TGCGCCAGCAGCCAAAGGGGACTAGCGGGGGGTGGCACCGGGGAGCTGTTTTTT
CASSQRGLAGGGTGELFF
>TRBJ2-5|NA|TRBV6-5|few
TGTGCCAGCGCCCCTGTCTGGGGCGGGGCCGGCCGATACTTC
CASAPVWGGAGRYF
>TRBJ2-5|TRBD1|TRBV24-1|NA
TGTGCCATAGGGGACAGGGAAGAGACCCAGTACTTC
CAIGDREETQYF
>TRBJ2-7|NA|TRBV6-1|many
TGTGCCAGCAGTGAACAGGGAGAAAGCAACGAGCAGTACTTC
CASSEQGESNEQYF
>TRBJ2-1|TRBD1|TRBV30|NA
TGTGCCTGGAACAAGGACAGGGGCTACAATGAGCAGTTCTTC
CAWNKDRGYNEQFF
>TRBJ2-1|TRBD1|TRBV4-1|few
TGCGCCAGCAGTCTCCCAGGGGGCGCTGAGCAGTTCTTC
CASSLPGGAEQFF
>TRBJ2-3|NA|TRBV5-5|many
TGTGCCAGCAGCTTGATTCCGGGACAAGGTTCGGATACGCAGTATTTT
CASSLIPGQGSDTQYF
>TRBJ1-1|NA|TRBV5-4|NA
TGTGCCAGCAGGGTAGGTTCGGCGGGCAACACTGAAGCTTTCTTT
CASRVGSAGNTEAFF
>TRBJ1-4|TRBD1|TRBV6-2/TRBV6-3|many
TGTGCCAGCAACGATCGACAGGGGGCAGGTGAAAAACTGTTTTTT
CASNDRQGAGEKLFF
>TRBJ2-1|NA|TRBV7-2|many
TGTGCCAGCAGCTTAGAGTCCGACGGAAGGGGGTTAGTGAATGAGCAGTTCTTC
CASSLESDGRGLVNEQFF
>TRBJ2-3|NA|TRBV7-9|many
TGTGCCAGCGGTGGGAGTTGGGATACGCAGTATTTT
CASGGSWDTQYF
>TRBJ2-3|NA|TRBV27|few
TGTGCCAGCAGTTTAAAGACACTAGGGAGAGTAGGGGCAGATACGCAGTATTTT
CASSLKTLGRVGADTQYF
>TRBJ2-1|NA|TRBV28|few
TGTGCCAGCAGTTTATTAGGGGCGATGTACAATGAGCAGTTCTTC
CASSLLGAMYNEQFF
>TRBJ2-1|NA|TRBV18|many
TGTGCCAGCTCACCACGCGCTAGCGTTAATGGGGATGAGCAGTTCTTC
CASSPRASVNGDEQFF
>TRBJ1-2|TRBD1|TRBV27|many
TGTGCCAGCAGTCTCCGACAGGGGGGCTATGGCTACACCTTC
CASSLRQGGYGYTF
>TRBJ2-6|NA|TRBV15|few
TGTGCCACCAGCAGAGATCGGGTGGCTGGGGCCAACGTCCTGACTTTC
CATSRDRVAGANVLTF